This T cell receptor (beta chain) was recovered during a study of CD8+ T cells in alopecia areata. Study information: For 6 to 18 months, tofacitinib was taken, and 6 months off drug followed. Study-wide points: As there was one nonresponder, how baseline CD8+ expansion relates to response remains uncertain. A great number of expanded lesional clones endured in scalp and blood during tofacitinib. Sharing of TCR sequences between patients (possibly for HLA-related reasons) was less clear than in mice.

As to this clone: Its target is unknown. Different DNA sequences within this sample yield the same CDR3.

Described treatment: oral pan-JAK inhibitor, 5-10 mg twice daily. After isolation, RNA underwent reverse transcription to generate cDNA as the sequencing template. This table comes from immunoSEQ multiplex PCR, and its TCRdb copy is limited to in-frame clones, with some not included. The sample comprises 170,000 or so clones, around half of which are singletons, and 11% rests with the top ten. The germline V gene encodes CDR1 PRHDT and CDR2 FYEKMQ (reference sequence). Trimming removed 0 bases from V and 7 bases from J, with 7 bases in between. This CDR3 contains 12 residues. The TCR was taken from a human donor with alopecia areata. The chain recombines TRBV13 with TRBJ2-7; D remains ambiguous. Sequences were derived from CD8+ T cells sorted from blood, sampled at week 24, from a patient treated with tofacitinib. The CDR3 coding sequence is TGTGCCAGCAGCTTAGGCACGGTAGAGCAGTACTTC. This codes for CASSLGTVEQYF.